This record covers a single T cell receptor (beta chain). Its antigen is as yet unknown. Here immunoSEQ multiplex PCR was the method, and the copy in TCRdb shows in-frame clones only, minus some. This table has tens of thousands of clones, 80% appearing once. The data derive from a study of a mutant IDH1 vaccine in newly diagnosed glioma. Study as a whole: Initiation of the vaccine course occurred 4-6 weeks after radiotherapy alone, or alongside temozolomide cycles. Beforehand, treatment had been radiotherapy, temozolomide, or both; the majority received both. At week 35 came visit V12, and visit V13 followed at week 47.

The CDR3 totals 11 residues. The V gene's germline CDR1 is SGHDN and CDR2 FVKESK. The V end lost 1 base, the J end lost 11 bases, and 8 bases lay between the germline ends. Time point specified: week 35, safety follow-up. Doses consisted of 300 ug of mutant IDH1 20-mer peptide each, paired with topical imiquimod. This sequence joins TRBV14 and TRBJ1-1; D unresolved. This TCR was recovered from a man in his forties with glioma. Some clones in this sample may be carry-over from other donors' samples. The sample was PBMCs, taken from a glioma patient whose treatment included an IDH1 peptide vaccine. The DNA for the CDR3 is TGTGCCAGCAGCCAAGTGGGTCGGGCTTTCTTT. It is translated as CASSQVGRAFF.